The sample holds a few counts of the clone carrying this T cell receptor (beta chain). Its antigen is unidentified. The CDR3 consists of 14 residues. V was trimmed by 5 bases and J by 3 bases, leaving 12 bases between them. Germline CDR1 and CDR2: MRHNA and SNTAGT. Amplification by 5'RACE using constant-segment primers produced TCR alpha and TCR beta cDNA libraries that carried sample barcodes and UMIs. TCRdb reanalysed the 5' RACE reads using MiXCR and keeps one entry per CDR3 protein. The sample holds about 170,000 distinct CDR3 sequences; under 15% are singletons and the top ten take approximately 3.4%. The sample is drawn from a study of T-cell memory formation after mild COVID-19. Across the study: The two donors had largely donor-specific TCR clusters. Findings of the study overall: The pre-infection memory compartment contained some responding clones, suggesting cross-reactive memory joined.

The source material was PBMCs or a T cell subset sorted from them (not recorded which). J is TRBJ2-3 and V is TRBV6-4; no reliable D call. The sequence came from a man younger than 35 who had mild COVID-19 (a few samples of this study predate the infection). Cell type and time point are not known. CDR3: CASSKYTETDTQYF. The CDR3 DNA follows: TGTGCCAGCAGTAAATACACAGAGACAGATACGCAGTATTTT.